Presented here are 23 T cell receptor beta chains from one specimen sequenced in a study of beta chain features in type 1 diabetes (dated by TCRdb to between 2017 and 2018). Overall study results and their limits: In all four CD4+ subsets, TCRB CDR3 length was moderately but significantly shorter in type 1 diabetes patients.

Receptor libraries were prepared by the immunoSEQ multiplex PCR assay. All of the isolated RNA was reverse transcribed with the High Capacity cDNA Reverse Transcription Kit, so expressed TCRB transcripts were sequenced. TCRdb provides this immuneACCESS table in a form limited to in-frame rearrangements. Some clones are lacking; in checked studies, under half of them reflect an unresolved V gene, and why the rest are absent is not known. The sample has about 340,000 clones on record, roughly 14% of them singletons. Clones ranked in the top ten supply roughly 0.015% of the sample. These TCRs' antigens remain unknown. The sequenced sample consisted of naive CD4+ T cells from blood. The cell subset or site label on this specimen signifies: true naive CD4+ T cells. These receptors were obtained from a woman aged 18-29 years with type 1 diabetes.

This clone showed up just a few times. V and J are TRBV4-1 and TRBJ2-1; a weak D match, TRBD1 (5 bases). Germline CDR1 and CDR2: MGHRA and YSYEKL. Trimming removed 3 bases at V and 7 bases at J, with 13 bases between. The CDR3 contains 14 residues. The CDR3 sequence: CASSHPPKGNEQFF. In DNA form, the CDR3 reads TGCGCCAGCAGCCACCCCCCTAAGGGGAATGAGCAGTTCTTC.

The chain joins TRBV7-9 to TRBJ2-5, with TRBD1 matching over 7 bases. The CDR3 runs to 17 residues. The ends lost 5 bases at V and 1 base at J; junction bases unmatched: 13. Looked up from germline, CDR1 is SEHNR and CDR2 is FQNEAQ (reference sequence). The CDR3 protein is CASSVGVSGTAQETQYF. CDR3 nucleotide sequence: TGTGCCAGCAGCGTAGGAGTTTCCGGGACAGCCCAAGAGACCCAGTACTTC.

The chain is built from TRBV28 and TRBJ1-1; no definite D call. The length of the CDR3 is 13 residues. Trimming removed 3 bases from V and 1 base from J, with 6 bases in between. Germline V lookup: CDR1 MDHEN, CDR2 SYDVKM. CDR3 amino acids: CASSFWANTEAFF. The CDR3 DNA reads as TGTGCCAGCAGTTTTTGGGCGAACACTGAAGCTTTCTTT.

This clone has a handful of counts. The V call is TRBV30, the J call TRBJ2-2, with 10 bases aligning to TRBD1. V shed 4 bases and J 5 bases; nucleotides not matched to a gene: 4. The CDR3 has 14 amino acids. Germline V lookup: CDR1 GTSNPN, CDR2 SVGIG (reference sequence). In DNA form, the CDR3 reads TGTGCCTGGAATCCGGGACAGGGGACCGGGGAGCTGTTTTTT. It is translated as CAWNPGQGTGELFF.

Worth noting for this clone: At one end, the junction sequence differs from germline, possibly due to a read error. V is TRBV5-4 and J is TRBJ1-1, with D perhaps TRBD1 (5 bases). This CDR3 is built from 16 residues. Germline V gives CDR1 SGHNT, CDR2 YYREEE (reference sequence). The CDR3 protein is CASSPTADGRGTEAFF. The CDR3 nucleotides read TGTGCCAGCAGCCCCACTGCAGATGGTAGAGGGACTGAAGCCTTCTTT. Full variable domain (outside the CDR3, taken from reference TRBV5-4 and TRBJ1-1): ETGVTQSPTHLIKTRGQQVTLRCSSQSGHNTVSWYQQALGQGPQFIFQYYREEENGRGNFPPRFSGLQFPNYSSELNVNALELDDSALYLCASSPTADGRGTEAFFGQGTRLTVV.

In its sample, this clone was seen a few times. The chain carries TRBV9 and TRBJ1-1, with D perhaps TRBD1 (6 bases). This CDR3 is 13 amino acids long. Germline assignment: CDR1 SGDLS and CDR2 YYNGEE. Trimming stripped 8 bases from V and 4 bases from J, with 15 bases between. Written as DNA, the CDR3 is TGTGCCAGTTCGGCGGGGGCCAGCACTGAAGCTTTCTTT. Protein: CASSAGASTEAFF. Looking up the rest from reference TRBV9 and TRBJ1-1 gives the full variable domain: DSGVTQTPKHLITATGQRVTLRCSPRSGDLSVYWYQQSLDQGLQFLIQYYNGEERAKGNILERFSAQQFPDLHSELNLSSLELGDSALYFCASSAGASTEAFFGQGTRLTVV.

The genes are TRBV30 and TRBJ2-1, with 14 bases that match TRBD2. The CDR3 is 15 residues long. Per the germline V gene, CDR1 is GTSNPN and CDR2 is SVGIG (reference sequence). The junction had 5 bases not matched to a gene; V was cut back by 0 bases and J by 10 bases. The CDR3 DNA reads TGTGCCTGGAGTGTACAGGGACTAGCGGGAGAAGAGCAGTTCTTC. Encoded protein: CAWSVQGLAGEEQFF.

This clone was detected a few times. CDR3 sequence: CATSRETGGEAFF. CDR3 in DNA: TGTGCCACCAGCAGAGAGACGGGGGGTGAAGCTTTCTTT. V is TRBV15 and J is TRBJ1-1, with D tentatively TRBD1 (5 bases). Per germline, CDR1 LNHNV and CDR2 YYDKDF (reference sequence). The V end lost 0 bases, the J end lost 7 bases, and 9 bases lay between the germline ends. This CDR3 region has 13 residues.

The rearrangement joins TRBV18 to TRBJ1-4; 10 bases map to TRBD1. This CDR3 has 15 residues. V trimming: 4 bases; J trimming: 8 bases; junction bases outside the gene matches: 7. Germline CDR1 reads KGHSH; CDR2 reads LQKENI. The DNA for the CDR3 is TGTGCCAGCTCACTTCGACAGGGGGCTATAGAAAAACTGTTTTTT. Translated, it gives CASSLRQGAIEKLFF.

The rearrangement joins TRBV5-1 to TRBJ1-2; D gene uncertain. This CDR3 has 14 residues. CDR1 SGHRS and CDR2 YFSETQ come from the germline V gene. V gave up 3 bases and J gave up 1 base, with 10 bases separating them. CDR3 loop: CASSSLTGNYGYTF. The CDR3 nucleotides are TGCGCCAGCAGCTCCCTGACGGGTAACTATGGCTACACCTTC.

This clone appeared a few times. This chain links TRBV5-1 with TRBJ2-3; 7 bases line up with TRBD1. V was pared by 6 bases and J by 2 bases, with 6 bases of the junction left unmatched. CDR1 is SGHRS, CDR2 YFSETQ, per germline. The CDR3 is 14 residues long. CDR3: CASTSGTVTDTQYF. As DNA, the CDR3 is TGCGCCAGCACCTCCGGGACAGTCACAGATACGCAGTATTTT.

CDR3 in DNA: TGTGCCAGCAGCTCGAGTTCTGTGGGCGGGACTAGCGTCCCAAGCACAGATACGCAGTATTTT. Translated: CASSSSSVGGTSVPSTDTQYF. The rearrangement joins TRBV7-3 to TRBJ2-3, with 10 bases that match TRBD2. CDR1 is SGHTA, CDR2 FQGTGA, per germline. CDR3 length equals 21 residues. Trimming cost V 4 bases and J 0 bases; bases outside gene matches: 19.

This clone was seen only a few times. The chain's CDR3 is CASSLTGGGESYEQYF. The CDR3, as DNA: TGTGCCAGCAGCTTAACGGGTGGAGGGGAAAGCTACGAGCAGTACTTC. The chain carries TRBV7-3 and TRBJ2-7; tentative D call: TRBD2 (6 bases). CDR1 is SGHTA, CDR2 FQGTGA, per germline. The CDR3 consists of 16 residues. V lost 0 bases to trimming and J lost 3 bases, with 15 bases between them.

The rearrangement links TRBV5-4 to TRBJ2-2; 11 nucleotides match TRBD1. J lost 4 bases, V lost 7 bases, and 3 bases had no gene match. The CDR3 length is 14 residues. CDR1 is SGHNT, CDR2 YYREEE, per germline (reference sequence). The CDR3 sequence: CASRGQGVTGELFF. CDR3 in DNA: TGTGCCAGCCGGGGACAGGGGGTCACCGGGGAGCTGTTTTTT.

DNA for the CDR3: TGTGCCAGCTCGGCGGGAGGGCTGAACACCGGGGAGCTGTTTTTT. Translating it yields CASSAGGLNTGELFF. The chain links TRBV18 to TRBJ2-2; TRBD2 matches 9 bases. CDR1 is KGHSH, CDR2 LQKENI, per germline. Losses at the gene ends were 6 bases for V and 1 base for J; bases not matched to a gene: 3. The CDR3 sequence is 15 residues long. Full variable domain (remainder filled in from reference TRBV18 and TRBJ2-2): NAGVMQNPRHLVRRRGQEARLRCSPMKGHSHVYWYRQLPEEGLKFMVYLQKENIIDESGMPKERFSAEFPKEGPSILRIQQVVRGDSAAYFCASSAGGLNTGELFFGEGSRLTVL.

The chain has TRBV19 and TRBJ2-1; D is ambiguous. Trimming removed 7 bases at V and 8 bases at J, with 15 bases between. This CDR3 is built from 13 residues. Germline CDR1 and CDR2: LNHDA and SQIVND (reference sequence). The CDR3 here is CASTMGRYHEQFF. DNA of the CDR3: TGTGCCAGTACCATGGGCAGGTACCATGAGCAGTTCTTC.

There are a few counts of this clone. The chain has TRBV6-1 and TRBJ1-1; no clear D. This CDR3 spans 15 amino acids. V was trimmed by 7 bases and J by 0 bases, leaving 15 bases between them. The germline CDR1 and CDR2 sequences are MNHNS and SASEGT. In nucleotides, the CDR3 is TGTGCCAGCATCACGTCTGGGCAGATGAACACTGAAGCTTTCTTT. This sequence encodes CASITSGQMNTEAFF.

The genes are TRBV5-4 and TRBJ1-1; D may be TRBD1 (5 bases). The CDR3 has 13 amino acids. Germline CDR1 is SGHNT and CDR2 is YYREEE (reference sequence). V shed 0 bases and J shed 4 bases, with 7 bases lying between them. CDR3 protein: CASSLAGFTEAFF. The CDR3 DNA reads TGTGCCAGCAGCTTGGCAGGGTTCACTGAAGCTTTCTTT.

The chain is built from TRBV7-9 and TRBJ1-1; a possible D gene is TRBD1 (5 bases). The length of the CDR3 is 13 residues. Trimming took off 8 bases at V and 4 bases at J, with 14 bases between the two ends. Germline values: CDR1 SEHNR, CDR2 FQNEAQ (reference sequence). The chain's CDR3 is CASAAGRVTEAFF. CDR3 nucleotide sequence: TGTGCCAGCGCCGCAGGGAGGGTCACTGAAGCTTTCTTT. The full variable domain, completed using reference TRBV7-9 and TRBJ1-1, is DTGVSQNPRHKITKRGQNVTFRCDPISEHNRLYWYRQTLGQGPEFLTYFQNEAQLEKSRLLSDRFSAERPKGSFSTLEIQRTEQGDSAMYLCASAAGRVTEAFFGQGTRLTVV.

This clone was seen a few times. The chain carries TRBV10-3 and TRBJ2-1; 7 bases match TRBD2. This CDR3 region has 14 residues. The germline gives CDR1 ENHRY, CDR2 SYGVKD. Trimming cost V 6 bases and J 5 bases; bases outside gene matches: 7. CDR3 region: CAISASGRDNEQFF. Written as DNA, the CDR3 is TGTGCCATCAGCGCTAGCGGCAGAGACAATGAGCAGTTCTTC.

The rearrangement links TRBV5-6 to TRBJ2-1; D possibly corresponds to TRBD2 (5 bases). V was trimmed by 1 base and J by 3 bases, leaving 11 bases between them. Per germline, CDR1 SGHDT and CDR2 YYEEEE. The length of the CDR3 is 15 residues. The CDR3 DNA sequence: TGTGCCAGCAGCTTGTATTCGGGGAACTACAATGAGCAGTTCTTC. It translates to CASSLYSGNYNEQFF.

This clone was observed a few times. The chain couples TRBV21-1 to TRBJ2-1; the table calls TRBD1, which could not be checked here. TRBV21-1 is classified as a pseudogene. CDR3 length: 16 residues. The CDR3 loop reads CASSITGTGRFLEQFF. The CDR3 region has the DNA TGTGCCAGCAGCATAACCGGGACAGGGAGATTTTTGGAGCAGTTCTTC.

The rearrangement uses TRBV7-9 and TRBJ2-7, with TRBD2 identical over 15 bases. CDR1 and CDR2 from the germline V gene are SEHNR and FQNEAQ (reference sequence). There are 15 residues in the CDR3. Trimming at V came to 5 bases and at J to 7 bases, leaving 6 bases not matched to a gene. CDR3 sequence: CASSRTSGRAEEQYV. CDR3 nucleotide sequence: TGTGCCAGCAGCCGGACTAGCGGGAGGGCGGAGGAGCAGTACGTC.